This TCR beta chain was identified during a study of shared clonotypes between healthy human individuals. Study-level information: Each donor contributed plates that comprised three CD4 naive, three CD4 memory, two CD8 naive and one CD8 memory.

The CDR3 covers 14 residues. The V and J ends lost 7 bases and 7 bases respectively, with 17 bases between them. Germline V gene data show CDR1 as LNHDA and CDR2 as SQIVND (reference sequence). Study conclusions and caveats: Only blood underwent sampling, and tissue repertoires likely differ. Several donors held about 4.6% of naive CD4 clonotypes in common.

CD45RO-negative cells were positively selected for CCR7, leaving out terminally differentiated effector memory CD45RA+ cells. A word on this clone: Its antigen is undetermined.

The assay was immunoSEQ multiplex PCR, and TCRdb's table has in-frame clones only and misses some. The sample shows some 2.1 million clones, 90% to 95% of them seen only once. Material for sequencing was naive CD8+ T cells from PBMCs. This clonotype originated in a man between 18 and 35 years old in good health. Some clones in this sample may be carry-over from other donors' samples. V is TRBV19 and J is TRBJ1-5; D perhaps matches TRBD1 (5 bases). CDR3 residues: CASMGPTAQQPQHF. The CDR3 DNA reads TGTGCCAGTATGGGACCTACTGCCCAACAGCCCCAGCATTTT.